The rows below give T cell receptor beta chains drawn from one sample of a study of blood T cell repertoires in COVID-19. The table came from immunoSEQ multiplex PCR; TCRdb's copy has only in-frame clones and leaves some out. The sample has under 85,000 clones; roughly 80% are singletons. Sequenced sample: peripheral blood. Receptors originate from a man aged 50-59 years with COVID-19, enrolled during active disease. The CDR3 runs from the conserved cysteine through the conserved F or W. The D gene is left open where the match is weak. Size is omitted from some rows. Given values are once, few, many or a class for expanded clones.

abundance: -
v_gene: TRBV4-1
j_gene: TRBJ1-1
d_gene: -
CDR3nt: TGCGCCAGCAGCCAAGATGCTTTGGGGGGTGTGAACACTGAAGCTTTCTTT
CDR3aa: CASSQDALGGVNTEAFF

abundance: few
v_gene: TRBV2
j_gene: TRBJ2-1
d_gene: TRBD2
CDR3nt: TGTGCCAGCTGTGCCAGCGGGCCCTTTGGGTTCGCGGGGGGGACATCCTACAATGAGCAGTTCTTC
CDR3aa: CASCASGPFGFAGGTSYNEQFF

abundance: -
v_gene: TRBV7-5
j_gene: TRBJ2-7
d_gene: -
CDR3nt: TGTGCCAGAAGCTTAGACTCCGGGAAGCAGTACTTC
CDR3aa: CARSLDSGKQYF

abundance: -
v_gene: TRBV10-3
j_gene: TRBJ1-2
d_gene: -
CDR3nt: TGTGCCATCAGTGACGGGAACAAGCCGGGGGGCTACACCTTC
CDR3aa: CAISDGNKPGGYTF

abundance: -
v_gene: TRBV19
j_gene: TRBJ2-7
d_gene: TRBD1
CDR3nt: TGTGCCAGTAGTACTGGGACAGGGGCGGATTACGAGCAGTACTTC
CDR3aa: CASSTGTGADYEQYF

abundance: -
v_gene: TRBV5-4
j_gene: TRBJ2-3
d_gene: TRBD2
CDR3nt: TGTGCCAGCAGCTTGTGGGGAACGGGGGGGATGCAGTATTTT
CDR3aa: CASSLWGTGGMQYF

abundance: -
v_gene: TRBV12-3/TRBV12-4
j_gene: TRBJ2-3
d_gene: -
CDR3nt: TGTGCCAGCAGTTTGGAGGTTGTAGATACGCAGTATTTT
CDR3aa: CASSLEVVDTQYF

abundance: -
v_gene: TRBV27
j_gene: TRBJ2-1
d_gene: -
CDR3nt: TGTGCCAGCAGTCAACCCCGGGCGGGCAGGAATGAGCAGTTCTTC
CDR3aa: CASSQPRAGRNEQFF

abundance: -
v_gene: TRBV27
j_gene: TRBJ1-6
d_gene: TRBD1
CDR3nt: TGTGCCAGCAGTGTAACTGGACAGGTGTCCTATAATTCACCCCTCCACTTT
CDR3aa: CASSVTGQVSYNSPLHF

abundance: -
v_gene: TRBV5-5
j_gene: TRBJ2-7
d_gene: TRBD2
CDR3nt: TGTGCCAGCAGCTCCCAGGAGCGGGGGCGCCCCTACGAGCAGTACTTC
CDR3aa: CASSSQERGRPYEQYF

abundance: few
v_gene: TRBV4-1
j_gene: TRBJ2-7
d_gene: -
CDR3nt: TGCGCCAGCAGCCAAGAAAACAGGGTAGTATACGAGCAGTACTTC
CDR3aa: CASSQENRVVYEQYF

abundance: -
v_gene: TRBV2
j_gene: TRBJ1-3
d_gene: -
CDR3nt: TGTGCCAGCACCCGACAGAGAAACTCTGGAAACACCATATATTTT
CDR3aa: CASTRQRNSGNTIYF

abundance: medium-sized
v_gene: TRBV7-9
j_gene: TRBJ2-5
d_gene: -
CDR3nt: TGTGCCAGCAGCAGTCTCGGCGGGGAGACCCAGTACTTC
CDR3aa: CASSSLGGETQYF

abundance: -
v_gene: TRBV2
j_gene: TRBJ1-2
d_gene: TRBD1
CDR3nt: TGTGCCAGCAGTGGGGACAGGGTTCAGGGCTACACCTTC
CDR3aa: CASSGDRVQGYTF

abundance: -
v_gene: TRBV11-2
j_gene: TRBJ2-3
d_gene: -
CDR3nt: TGTGCCAGCAGCTTGGAGGGACTCACAGATACGCAGTATTTT
CDR3aa: CASSLEGLTDTQYF

abundance: -
v_gene: TRBV12-5
j_gene: TRBJ2-7
d_gene: -
CDR3nt: TGTGCTAGTGTTCCGGGGTACGAGCAGTACTTC
CDR3aa: CASVPGYEQYF

abundance: -
v_gene: TRBV7-8
j_gene: TRBJ2-5
d_gene: -
CDR3nt: TGTGCCAGCAGCCGCTCAGTGAAAGAGACCCAGTACTTC
CDR3aa: CASSRSVKETQYF

abundance: -
v_gene: TRBV19
j_gene: TRBJ2-5
d_gene: TRBD2
CDR3nt: TGTGCCAGTAGTATGATAACGGGGGGCCAAGAGACCCAGTACTTC
CDR3aa: CASSMITGGQETQYF

abundance: -
v_gene: TRBV9
j_gene: TRBJ2-2
d_gene: TRBD1
CDR3nt: TGTGCCAGCAGTCTCGGGACAGTGAACACCGGGGAGCTGTTTTTT
CDR3aa: CASSLGTVNTGELFF

abundance: -
v_gene: TRBV6-5
j_gene: TRBJ1-5
d_gene: -
CDR3nt: TGTGCCAGCAGTCGACAGAACAATCAGCCCCAGCATTTT
CDR3aa: CASSRQNNQPQHF

abundance: -
v_gene: TRBV7-9
j_gene: TRBJ1-2
d_gene: -
CDR3nt: TGTGCCAGCAGCTTTCGGGGGTCCTATGGCTACACCTTC
CDR3aa: CASSFRGSYGYTF

abundance: -
v_gene: TRBV7-9
j_gene: TRBJ1-2
d_gene: -
CDR3nt: TGTGCCAGCAGCTTAGGTTCCCAGGGTCCGAGTAACTATGGCTACACCTTC
CDR3aa: CASSLGSQGPSNYGYTF

abundance: -
v_gene: TRBV2
j_gene: TRBJ1-4
d_gene: -
CDR3nt: TGTGCCAGCAGCAGGGCAGCAACTAATGAAAAACTGTTTTTT
CDR3aa: CASSRAATNEKLFF

abundance: -
v_gene: TRBV6-6
j_gene: TRBJ2-7
d_gene: TRBD1
CDR3nt: TGTGCCAGCAGTAACACGGGACAGGGGGCAGGGGAGCAGTACTTC
CDR3aa: CASSNTGQGAGEQYF

abundance: -
v_gene: TRBV6-2/TRBV6-3
j_gene: TRBJ2-7
d_gene: TRBD1
CDR3nt: TGTGCCAGCAGTCGCGGCGGGACAGGGGGTTACGAGCAGTACTTC
CDR3aa: CASSRGGTGGYEQYF

abundance: -
v_gene: TRBV4-3
j_gene: TRBJ2-1
d_gene: TRBD2
CDR3nt: TGCGCCAGCAGCCAAGAGAGGACTAGCGGTAACAATGAGCAGTTCTTC
CDR3aa: CASSQERTSGNNEQFF

abundance: -
v_gene: TRBV27
j_gene: TRBJ2-7
d_gene: -
CDR3nt: TGTGCCATGCCAGTGTCCCTAATGGATGGGGGCTGCTACGAGCAGTACTTC
CDR3aa: CAMPVSLMDGGCYEQYF

abundance: -
v_gene: TRBV5-1
j_gene: TRBJ1-6
d_gene: TRBD1
CDR3nt: TGCGCCAGCAGCTCCGCGGGACAGGGGGCCCCCCTCCACTTT
CDR3aa: CASSSAGQGAPLHF